This T cell receptor (beta chain) was identified in a study of identical twins. The CDR3 is made up of 16 amino acids. From germline, CDR1 is LGHDT and CDR2 YNNKEL (reference sequence). V shed 4 bases and J shed 3 bases, with 19 bases lying between them. Using its own MiXCR run on the 5' RACE reads, TCRdb lists one record per CDR3 protein. The profile shows 550,000 to 700,000 distinct CDR3 sequences, 9.5% to 10% of them singletons. These data also formed part of another study, on yellow fever vaccine responses in identical twins.

This clonotype was obtained from a woman aged 18 to 35 in good health. Sequencing was performed on PBMCs. This chain connects TRBV3-1 to TRBJ2-7; no clear D. This CDR3 is CASSPSVSRHFYEQYF. CDR3 nucleotide sequence: TGTGCCAGCAGCCCGTCTGTCAGCAGACACTTCTACGAGCAGTACTTC.